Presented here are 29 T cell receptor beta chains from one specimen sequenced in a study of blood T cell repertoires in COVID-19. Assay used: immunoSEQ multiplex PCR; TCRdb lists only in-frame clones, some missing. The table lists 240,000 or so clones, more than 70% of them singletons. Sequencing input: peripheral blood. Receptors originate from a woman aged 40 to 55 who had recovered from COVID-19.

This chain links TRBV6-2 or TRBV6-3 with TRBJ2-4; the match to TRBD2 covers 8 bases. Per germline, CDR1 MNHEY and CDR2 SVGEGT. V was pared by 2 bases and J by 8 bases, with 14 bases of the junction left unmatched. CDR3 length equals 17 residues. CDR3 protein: CASSYGAGGLPGDIQYF. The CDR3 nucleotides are TGTGCCAGCAGTTACGGGGCGGGAGGCCTCCCTGGCGACATTCAGTACTTC.

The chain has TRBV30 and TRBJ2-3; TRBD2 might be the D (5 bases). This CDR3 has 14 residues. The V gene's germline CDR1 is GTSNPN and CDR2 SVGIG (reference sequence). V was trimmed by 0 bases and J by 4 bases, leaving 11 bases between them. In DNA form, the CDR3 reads TGTGCCTGGAGTGTACTAGACTTCCCAGATACGCAGTATTTT. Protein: CAWSVLDFPDTQYF. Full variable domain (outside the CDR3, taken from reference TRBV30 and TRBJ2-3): SQTIHQWPATLVQPVGSPLSLECTVEGTSNPNLYWYRQAAGRGLQLLFYSVGIGQISSEVPQNLSASRPQDRQFILSSKKLLLSDSGFYLCAWSVLDFPDTQYFGPGTRLTVL.

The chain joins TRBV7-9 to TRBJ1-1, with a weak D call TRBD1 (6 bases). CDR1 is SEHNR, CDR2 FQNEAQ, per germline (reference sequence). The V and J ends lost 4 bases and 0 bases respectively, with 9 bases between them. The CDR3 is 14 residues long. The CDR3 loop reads CASSWGGLNTEAFF. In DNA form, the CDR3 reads TGTGCCAGCAGCTGGGGGGGCTTGAACACTGAAGCTTTCTTT.

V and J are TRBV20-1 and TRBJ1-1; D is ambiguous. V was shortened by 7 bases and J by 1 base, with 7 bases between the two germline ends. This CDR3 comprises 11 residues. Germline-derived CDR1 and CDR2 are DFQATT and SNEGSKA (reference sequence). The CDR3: CSGVRNTEAFF. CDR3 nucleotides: TGCAGTGGTGTGAGGAACACTGAAGCTTTCTTT.

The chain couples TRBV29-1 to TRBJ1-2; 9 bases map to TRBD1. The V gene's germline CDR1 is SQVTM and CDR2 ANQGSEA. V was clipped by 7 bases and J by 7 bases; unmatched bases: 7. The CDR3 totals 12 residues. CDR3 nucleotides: TGCAGCGACAAACAGGGGGCACGTGGCTACACCTTC. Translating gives CSDKQGARGYTF.

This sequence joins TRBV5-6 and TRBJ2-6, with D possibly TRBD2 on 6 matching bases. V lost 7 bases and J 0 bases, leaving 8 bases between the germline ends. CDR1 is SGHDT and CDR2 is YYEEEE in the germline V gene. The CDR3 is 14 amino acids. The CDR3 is CASRGSSGANVLTF. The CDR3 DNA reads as TGTGCCAGCCGGGGGAGCTCTGGGGCCAACGTCCTGACTTTC.

The CDR3 nucleotides are TGTGCCAGCTCACCGTGGCTAGCAGCCTACAATGAGCAGTTCTTC. It is translated as CASSPWLAAYNEQFF. The chain uses TRBV18 and TRBJ2-1; tentative D call: TRBD2 (5 bases). V was cut by 3 bases and J by 2 bases, with 11 bases left in between. CDR3 length: 15 residues. Germline CDR1 reads KGHSH; CDR2 reads LQKENI.

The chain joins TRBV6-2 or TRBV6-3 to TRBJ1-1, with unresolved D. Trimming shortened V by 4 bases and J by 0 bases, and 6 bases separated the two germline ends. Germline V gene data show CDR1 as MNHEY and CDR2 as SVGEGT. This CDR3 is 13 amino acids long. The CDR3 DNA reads TGTGCCAGCAGTTTTCAGATGAACACTGAAGCTTTCTTT. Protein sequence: CASSFQMNTEAFF.

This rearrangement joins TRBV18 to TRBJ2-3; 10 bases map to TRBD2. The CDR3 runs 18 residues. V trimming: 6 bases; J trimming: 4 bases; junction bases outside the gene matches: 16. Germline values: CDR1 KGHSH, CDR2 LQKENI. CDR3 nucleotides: TGTGCCAGCTCCCGGCGAGCGGGAGGGCCTAATGGCGCAGATACGCAGTATTTT. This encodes CASSRRAGGPNGADTQYF.

The CDR3 protein is CASSIGLATGELFF. The CDR3 bases are TGTGCCAGTAGTATAGGGCTAGCGACCGGGGAGCTGTTTTTT. The genes are TRBV19 and TRBJ2-2, with a weak D call TRBD2 (6 bases). This CDR3 region has 14 residues. Trimming cost V 1 base and J 5 bases, with 8 bases left between them. Germline assignment: CDR1 LNHDA and CDR2 SQIVND (reference sequence).

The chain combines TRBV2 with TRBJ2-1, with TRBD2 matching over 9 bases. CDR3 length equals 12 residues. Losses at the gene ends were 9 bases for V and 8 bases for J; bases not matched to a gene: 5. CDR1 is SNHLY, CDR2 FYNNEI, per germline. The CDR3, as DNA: TGTGCCAGTAGAGCGGGAGGCTATGAGCAGTTCTTC. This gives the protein CASRAGGYEQFF.

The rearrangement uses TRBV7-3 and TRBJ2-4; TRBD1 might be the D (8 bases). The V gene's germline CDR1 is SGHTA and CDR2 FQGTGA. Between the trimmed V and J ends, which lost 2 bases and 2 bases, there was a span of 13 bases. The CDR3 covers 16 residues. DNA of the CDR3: TGTGCCAGCAGCTTAGGGGGGGACAGGTCCAAAAACATTCAGTACTTC. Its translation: CASSLGGDRSKNIQYF.

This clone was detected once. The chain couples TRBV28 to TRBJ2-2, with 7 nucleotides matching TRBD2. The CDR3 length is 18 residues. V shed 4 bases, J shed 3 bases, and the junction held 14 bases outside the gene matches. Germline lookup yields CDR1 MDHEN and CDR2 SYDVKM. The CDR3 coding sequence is TGTGCCAGCAGTTCCTTTGGTGCCGGGACTACCCACACCGGGGAGCTGTTTTTT. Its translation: CASSSFGAGTTHTGELFF.

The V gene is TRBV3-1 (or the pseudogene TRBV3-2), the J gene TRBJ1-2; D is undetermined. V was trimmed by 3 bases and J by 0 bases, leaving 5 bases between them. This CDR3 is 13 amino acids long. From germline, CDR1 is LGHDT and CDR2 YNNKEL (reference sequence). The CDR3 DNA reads TGTGCCAGCAGCCATAGTTCTAACTATGGCTACACCTTC. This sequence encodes CASSHSSNYGYTF.

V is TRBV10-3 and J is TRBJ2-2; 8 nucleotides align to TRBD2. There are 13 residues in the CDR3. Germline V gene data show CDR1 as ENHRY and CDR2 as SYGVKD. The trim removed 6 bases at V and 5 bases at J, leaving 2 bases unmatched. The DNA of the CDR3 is TGTGCCATCAGCCCGGGGGGGACCGGGGAGCTGTTTTTT. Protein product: CAISPGGTGELFF.

The CDR3 DNA is TGTGCCAGCAGCAAAGGGGCAGGGCGGGACAATCAGCCCCAGCATTTT. It codes for CASSKGAGRDNQPQHF. The chain couples TRBV21-1 to TRBJ1-5. TRBV21-1 is a pseudogene segment. The CDR3 spans 16 residues.

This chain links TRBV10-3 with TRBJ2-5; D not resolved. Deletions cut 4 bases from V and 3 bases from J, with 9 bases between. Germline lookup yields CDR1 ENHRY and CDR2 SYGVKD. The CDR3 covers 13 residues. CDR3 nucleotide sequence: TGTGCCATCAGTGCCTCAGTAAAAGAGACCCAGTACTTC. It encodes CAISASVKETQYF.

The CDR3 region is CAISPTPGLAGLSSYEQYF. For the CDR3, the DNA is TGTGCCATCAGCCCGACCCCGGGACTAGCGGGATTGAGCTCCTACGAGCAGTACTTC. The chain joins TRBV10-3 to TRBJ2-7, with 13 positions matching TRBD2. J lost 0 bases, V lost 6 bases, and 14 bases had no gene match. CDR1 ENHRY and CDR2 SYGVKD come from the germline V gene. CDR3 size: 19 residues.

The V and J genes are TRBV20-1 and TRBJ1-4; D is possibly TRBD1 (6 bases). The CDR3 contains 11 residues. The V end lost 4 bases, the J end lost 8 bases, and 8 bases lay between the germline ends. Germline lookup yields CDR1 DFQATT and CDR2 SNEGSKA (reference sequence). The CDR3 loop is CSAIRGEKLFF. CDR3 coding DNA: TGCAGTGCTATCAGGGGCGAAAAACTGTTTTTT.

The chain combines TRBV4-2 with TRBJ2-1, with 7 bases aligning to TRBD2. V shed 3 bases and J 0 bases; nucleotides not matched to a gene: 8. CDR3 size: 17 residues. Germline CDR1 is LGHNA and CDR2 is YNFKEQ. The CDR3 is CASSHVAGGSSYNEQFF. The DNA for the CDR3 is TGTGCCAGCAGCCACGTAGCGGGCGGGAGCTCCTACAATGAGCAGTTCTTC.

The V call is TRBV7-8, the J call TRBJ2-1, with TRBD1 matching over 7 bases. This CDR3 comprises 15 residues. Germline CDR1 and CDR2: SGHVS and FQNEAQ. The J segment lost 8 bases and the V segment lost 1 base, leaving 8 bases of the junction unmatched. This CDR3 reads CASSLVEGAWDEQFF. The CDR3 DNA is TGTGCCAGCAGCTTAGTTGAGGGGGCGTGGGATGAGCAGTTCTTC.

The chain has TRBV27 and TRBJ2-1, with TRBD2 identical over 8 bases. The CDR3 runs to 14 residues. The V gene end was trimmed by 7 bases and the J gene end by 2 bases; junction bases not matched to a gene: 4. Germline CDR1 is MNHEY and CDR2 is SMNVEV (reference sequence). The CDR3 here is CASTPGLAYNEQFF. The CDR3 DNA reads TGTGCCAGCACCCCGGGACTAGCCTACAATGAGCAGTTCTTC.

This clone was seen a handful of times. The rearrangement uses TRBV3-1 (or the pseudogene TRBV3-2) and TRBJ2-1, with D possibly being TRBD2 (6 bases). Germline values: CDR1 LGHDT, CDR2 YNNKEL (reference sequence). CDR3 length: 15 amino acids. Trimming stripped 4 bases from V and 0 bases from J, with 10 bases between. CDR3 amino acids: CASSPGGYSYNEQFF. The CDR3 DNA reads TGTGCCAGCAGCCCCGGAGGGTACTCCTACAATGAGCAGTTCTTC.

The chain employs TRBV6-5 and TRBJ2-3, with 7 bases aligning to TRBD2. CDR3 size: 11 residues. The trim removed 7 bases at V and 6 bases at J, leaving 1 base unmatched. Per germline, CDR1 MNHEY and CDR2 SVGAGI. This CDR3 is CASTGGDTQYF. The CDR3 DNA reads TGTGCCAGCACCGGGGGGGATACGCAGTATTTT.

The CDR3 protein is CASTPSGRAIYEQYF. In DNA, the CDR3 is TGTGCCAGTACCCCTAGCGGGAGGGCCATCTACGAGCAGTACTTC. The V and J genes are TRBV19 and TRBJ2-7, with 12 nucleotides matching TRBD2. Trimming removed 7 bases from V and 3 bases from J; junction bases left unmatched: 7. Germline V gives CDR1 LNHDA, CDR2 SQIVND (reference sequence). The CDR3 spans 15 residues.

Here the CDR3 reads CASSRGQARQPQHF. Here the CDR3 DNA reads TGTGCCAGCAGCCGTGGACAGGCGCGACAGCCCCAGCATTTT. The V gene is TRBV9, the J gene TRBJ1-5, with 7 bases identical to TRBD1. With V trimmed by 4 bases and J by 7 bases, 8 bases remained unmatched. CDR1 SGDLS and CDR2 YYNGEE come from the germline V gene. There are 14 residues in the CDR3. The whole variable domain, filled in from reference TRBV9 and TRBJ1-5, reads DSGVTQTPKHLITATGQRVTLRCSPRSGDLSVYWYQQSLDQGLQFLIQYYNGEERAKGNILERFSAQQFPDLHSELNLSSLELGDSALYFCASSRGQARQPQHFGDGTRLSIL.

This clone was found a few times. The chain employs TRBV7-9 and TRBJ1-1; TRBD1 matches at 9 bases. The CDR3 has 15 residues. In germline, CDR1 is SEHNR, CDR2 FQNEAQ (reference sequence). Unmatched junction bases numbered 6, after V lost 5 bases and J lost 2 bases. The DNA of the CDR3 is TGTGCCAGCAGCGGGACAGGGTATAGTAACACTGAAGCTTTCTTT. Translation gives CASSGTGYSNTEAFF. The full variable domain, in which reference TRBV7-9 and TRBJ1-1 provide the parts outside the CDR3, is DTGVSQNPRHKITKRGQNVTFRCDPISEHNRLYWYRQTLGQGPEFLTYFQNEAQLEKSRLLSDRFSAERPKGSFSTLEIQRTEQGDSAMYLCASSGTGYSNTEAFFGQGTRLTVV.

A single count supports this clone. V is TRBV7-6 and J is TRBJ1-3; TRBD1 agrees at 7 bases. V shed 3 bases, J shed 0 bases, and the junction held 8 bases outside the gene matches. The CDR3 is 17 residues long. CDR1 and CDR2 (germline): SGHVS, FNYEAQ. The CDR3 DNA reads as TGTGCCAGCAGCTTTCCCCGCACAGGGGACTCTGGAAACACCATATATTTT. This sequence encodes CASSFPRTGDSGNTIYF.

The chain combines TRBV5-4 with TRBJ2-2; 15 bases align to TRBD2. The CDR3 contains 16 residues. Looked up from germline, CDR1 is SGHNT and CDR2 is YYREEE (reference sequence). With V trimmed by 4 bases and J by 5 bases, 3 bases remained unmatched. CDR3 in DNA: TGTGCCAGCAGCGCGGGACTAGCGGGGGGAACCGGGGAGCTGTTTTTT. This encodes CASSAGLAGGTGELFF.